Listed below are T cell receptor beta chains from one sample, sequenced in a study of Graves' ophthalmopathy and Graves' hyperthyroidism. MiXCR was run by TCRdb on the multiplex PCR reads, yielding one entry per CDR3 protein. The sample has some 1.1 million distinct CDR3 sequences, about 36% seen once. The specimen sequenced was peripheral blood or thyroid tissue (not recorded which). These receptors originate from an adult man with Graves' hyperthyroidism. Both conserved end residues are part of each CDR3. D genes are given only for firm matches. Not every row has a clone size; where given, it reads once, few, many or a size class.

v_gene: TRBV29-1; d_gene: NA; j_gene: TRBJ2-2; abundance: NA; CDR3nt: TGCAGCGTTGAAGATCGGGGAACAACGAACACCGGGGAGCTGTTTTTT; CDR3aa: CSVEDRGTTNTGELFF
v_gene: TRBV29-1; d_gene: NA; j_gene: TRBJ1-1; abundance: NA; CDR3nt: TGCAGCCTCCAAGTCACAGGGAACACTGAAGCTTTCTTT; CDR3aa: CSLQVTGNTEAFF
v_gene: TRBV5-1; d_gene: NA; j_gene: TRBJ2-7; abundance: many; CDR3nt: TGTGCCAGCAGCTTAGGGGTGAGCTCCTACGAGCAGTACTTC; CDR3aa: CASSLGVSSYEQYF
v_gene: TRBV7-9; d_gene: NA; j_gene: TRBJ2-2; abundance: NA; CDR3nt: TGTGCCAGCAGCTTAAGTGTGAACGCCGGGGAGCTGTTTTTT; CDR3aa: CASSLSVNAGELFF
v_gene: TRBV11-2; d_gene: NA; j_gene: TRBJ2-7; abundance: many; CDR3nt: TGTGCCAGCAGCCCCTCACCTTACGAGCAGTACTTC; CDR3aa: CASSPSPYEQYF
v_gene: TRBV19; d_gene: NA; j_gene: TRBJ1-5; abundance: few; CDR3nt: TGTGCCAGTAGTATGGATTGGGGTCAGCCCCAGCATTTT; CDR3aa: CASSMDWGQPQHF
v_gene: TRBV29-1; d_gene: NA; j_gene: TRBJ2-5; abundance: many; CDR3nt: TGCAGCGTTGATTGGGGGTTGGAGACCCAGTACTTC; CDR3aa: CSVDWGLETQYF
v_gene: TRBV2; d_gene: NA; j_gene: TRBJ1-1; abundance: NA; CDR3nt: TGTGCCAGCAGCAAAAACAGGGCAGGGGACACTGAAGCTTTCTTT; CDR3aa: CASSKNRAGDTEAFF
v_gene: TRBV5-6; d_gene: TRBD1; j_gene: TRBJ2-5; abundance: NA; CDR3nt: TGTGCCAGCAGCTTGAGGATTGGGACAGGGGGAGAAGAGACCCAGTACTTC; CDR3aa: CASSLRIGTGGEETQYF
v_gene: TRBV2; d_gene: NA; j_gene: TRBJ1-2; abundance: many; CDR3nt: TGTGCCAGCGGACAGCAAACTAACTATGGCTACACCTTC; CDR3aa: CASGQQTNYGYTF
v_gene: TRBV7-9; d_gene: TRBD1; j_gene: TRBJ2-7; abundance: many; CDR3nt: TGTGCCAGCAGCTTAGCGGGAGGGACAGGGAACTACGAGCAGTACTTC; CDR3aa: CASSLAGGTGNYEQYF
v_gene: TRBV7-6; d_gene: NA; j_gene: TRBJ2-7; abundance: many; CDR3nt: TGTGCCAGCAGCCCGCGGGGGACAGGTCACGAGCAGTACTTC; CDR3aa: CASSPRGTGHEQYF
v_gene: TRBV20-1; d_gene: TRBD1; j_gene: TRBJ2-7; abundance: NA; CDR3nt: TGCAGTGCTAGCGCTGGACAGGGGCATTACGAGCAGTACTTC; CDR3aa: CSASAGQGHYEQYF
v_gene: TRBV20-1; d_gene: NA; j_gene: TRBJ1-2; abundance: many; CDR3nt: TGCAGTGCTAGAGATCTCCGCAGGGGCGATAGCTATGGCTACACCTTC; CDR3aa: CSARDLRRGDSYGYTF
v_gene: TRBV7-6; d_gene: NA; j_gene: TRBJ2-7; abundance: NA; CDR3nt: TGTGCCAGCTCACCACCCTCAGTCCCCTACGAGCAGTACTTC; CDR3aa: CASSPPSVPYEQYF
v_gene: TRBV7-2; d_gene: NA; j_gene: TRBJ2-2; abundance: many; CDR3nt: TGTGCCAGCAGCTTAGCTACAGGGATGATTCTACGGGAGCTGTTTTTT; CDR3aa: CASSLATGMILRELFF
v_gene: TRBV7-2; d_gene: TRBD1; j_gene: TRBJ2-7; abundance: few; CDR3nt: TGTGCCAGCAGTGAAAGGGGGACAGGGGGCTACGAGCAGTACTTC; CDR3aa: CASSERGTGGYEQYF
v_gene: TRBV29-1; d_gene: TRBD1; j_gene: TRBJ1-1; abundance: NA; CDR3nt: TGCAGCGTTGAGGCGCAGGGGGCTGTGGCAAGGAACACTGAAGCTTTCTTT; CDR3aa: CSVEAQGAVARNTEAFF
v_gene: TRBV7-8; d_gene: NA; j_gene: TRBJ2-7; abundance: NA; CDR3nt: TGTGCCAGCAGCCACCGGGGGGCGGCGGTGGGTTACGAGCAGTACTTC; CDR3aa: CASSHRGAAVGYEQYF
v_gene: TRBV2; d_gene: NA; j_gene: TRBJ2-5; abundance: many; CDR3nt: TGTGCCAGCTGTGTCAGGGCAGAGACCCAGTACTTC; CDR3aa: CASCVRAETQYF
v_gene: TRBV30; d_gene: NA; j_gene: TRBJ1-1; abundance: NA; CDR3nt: TGTGCCTGGGATAGACGGACTGAAGCTTTCTTT; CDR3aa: CAWDRRTEAFF
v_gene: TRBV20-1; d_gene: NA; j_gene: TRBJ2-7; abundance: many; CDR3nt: TGCAGTGCTAGAACCTGGGGAGGGGGCTCCTACGAGCAGTACTTC; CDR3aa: CSARTWGGGSYEQYF
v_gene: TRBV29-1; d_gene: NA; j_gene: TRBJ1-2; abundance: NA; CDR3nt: TGCAGCGTTGCGGAGAGCGGGAACTATGGCTACACCTTC; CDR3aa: CSVAESGNYGYTF
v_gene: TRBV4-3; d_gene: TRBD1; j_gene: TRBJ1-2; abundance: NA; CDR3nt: TGCGCCAGCAGCCAAGGTGTGGGGACAGGGTGGAACTATGGCTACACCTTC; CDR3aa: CASSQGVGTGWNYGYTF
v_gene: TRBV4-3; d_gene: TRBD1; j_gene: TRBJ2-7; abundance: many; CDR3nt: TGCGCCAGCAGCCAAGAGGGCAGGGGGCACTACGAGCAGTACTTC; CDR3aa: CASSQEGRGHYEQYF
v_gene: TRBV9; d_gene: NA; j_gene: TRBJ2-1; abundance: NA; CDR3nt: TGTGCCAGCAGCACACAATCCAATGAGCAGTTCTTC; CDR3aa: CASSTQSNEQFF
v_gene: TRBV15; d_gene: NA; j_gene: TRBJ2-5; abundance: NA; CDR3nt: TGTGCCACCAAACCCGGGACAACTCAAGAGACCCAGTACTTC; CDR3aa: CATKPGTTQETQYF
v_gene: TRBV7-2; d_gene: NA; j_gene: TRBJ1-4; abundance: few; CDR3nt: TGTGCCAGCAGCTTAGGGGGGAGGGATGCAACTAATGAAAAACTGTTTTTT; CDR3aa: CASSLGGRDATNEKLFF
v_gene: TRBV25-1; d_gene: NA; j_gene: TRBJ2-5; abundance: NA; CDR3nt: TGTGCCAGCGTTGTATGGGCCCAAGAGACCCAGTACTTC; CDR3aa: CASVVWAQETQYF
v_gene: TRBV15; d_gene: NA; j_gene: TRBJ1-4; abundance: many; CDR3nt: TGTGCCACCAGCAGAGACAGGGGCGAGGGTGAAAAACTGTTTTTT; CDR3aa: CATSRDRGEGEKLFF
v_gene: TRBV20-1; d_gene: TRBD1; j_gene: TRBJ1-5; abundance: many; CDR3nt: TGCAGTGCTAGTCGCAGGGGGCGCGATCAGCCCCAGCATTTT; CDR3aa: CSASRRGRDQPQHF
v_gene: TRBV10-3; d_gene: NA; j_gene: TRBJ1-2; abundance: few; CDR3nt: TGTGCCATCAGTGAGTCCCAAGGGGCGGGGATCGTGTTTGGCTACACCTTC; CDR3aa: CAISESQGAGIVFGYTF
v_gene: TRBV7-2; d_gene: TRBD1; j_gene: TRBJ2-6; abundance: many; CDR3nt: TGTGCCAGCAGCTTACCGGACAGGGGATCTGGGGCCAACGTCCTGACTTTC; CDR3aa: CASSLPDRGSGANVLTF
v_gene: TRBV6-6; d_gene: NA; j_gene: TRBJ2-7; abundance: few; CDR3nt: TGTGCCAGCAGGAGCGACAGAGGCTACGAGCAGTACTTC; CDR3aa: CASRSDRGYEQYF
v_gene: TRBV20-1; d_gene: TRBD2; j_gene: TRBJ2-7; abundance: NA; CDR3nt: TGCAGTGCTAGAGAGTTTACTAGCGGGAGTTACGAGCAGTACTTC; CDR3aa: CSAREFTSGSYEQYF
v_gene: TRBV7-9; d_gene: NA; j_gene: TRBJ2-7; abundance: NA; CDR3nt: TGTGCCAGCAGGGCCGGTGAGGGAGCCTACGAGCAGTACTTC; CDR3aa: CASRAGEGAYEQYF
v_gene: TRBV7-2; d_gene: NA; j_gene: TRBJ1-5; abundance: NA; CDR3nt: TGTGCCAGCAGCGGCCGGGGGATAGGACGGAGCAATCAGCCCCAGCATTTT; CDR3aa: CASSGRGIGRSNQPQHF
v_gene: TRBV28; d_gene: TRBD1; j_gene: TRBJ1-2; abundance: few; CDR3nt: TGTGCCAGCAGTCCTACGGGACGACAGGGGAAAGCGGGCTACACCTTC; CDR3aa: CASSPTGRQGKAGYTF
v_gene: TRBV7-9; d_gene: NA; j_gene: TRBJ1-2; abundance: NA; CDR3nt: TGTGCCAGCAGCGGACTGGAATCCGGATATGGCTACACCTTC; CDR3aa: CASSGLESGYGYTF
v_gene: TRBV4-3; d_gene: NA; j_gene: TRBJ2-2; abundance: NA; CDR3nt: TGCGCCAGCAGTCGGGGCCGGGGGGCTGACACCGGGGAGCTGTTTTTT; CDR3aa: CASSRGRGADTGELFF
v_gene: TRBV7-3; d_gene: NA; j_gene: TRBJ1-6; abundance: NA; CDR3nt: TGTGCCAGCAGCGAACGGGGATCTAATTCACCCCTCCACTTT; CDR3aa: CASSERGSNSPLHF
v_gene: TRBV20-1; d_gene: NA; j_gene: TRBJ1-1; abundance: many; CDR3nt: TGCAGTGCTAGAGAGGGAGGTACTGAAGCTTTCTTT; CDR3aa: CSAREGGTEAFF
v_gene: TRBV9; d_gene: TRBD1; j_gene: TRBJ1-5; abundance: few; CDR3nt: TGTGCCAGCAGCGCTGTGGACAGGGGGCAGCCCCAGCATTTT; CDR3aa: CASSAVDRGQPQHF
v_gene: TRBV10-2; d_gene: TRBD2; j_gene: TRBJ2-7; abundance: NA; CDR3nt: TGCGCCAGCAGTGTTGCCAGGGGACTAGTCGAGCAGTACTTC; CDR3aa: CASSVARGLVEQYF
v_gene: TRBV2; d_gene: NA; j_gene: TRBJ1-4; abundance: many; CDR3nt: TGTGCCAGCAGTGTGGGGACACAGGGCGAAAAACTGTTTTTT; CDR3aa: CASSVGTQGEKLFF
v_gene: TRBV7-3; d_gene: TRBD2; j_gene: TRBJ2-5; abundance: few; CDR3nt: TGTGCCAGCAGCTTAGGACTAGCGGGAGGCATCGGGGAGACCCAGTACTTC; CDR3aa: CASSLGLAGGIGETQYF
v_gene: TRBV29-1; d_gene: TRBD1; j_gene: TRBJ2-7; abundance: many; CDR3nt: TGCAGCGTTATGAGACAGGGGAAGGAATACTTC; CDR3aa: CSVMRQGKEYF
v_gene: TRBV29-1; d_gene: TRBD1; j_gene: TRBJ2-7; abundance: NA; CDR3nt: TGCAGCGTTGAACCGACAGGGAACGAGCAGTACTTC; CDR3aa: CSVEPTGNEQYF
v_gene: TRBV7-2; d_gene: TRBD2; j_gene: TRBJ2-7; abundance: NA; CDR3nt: TGTGCCAGCACCCCTTACCGGACTAGCGGTTCCTACGAGCAGTACTTC; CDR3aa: CASTPYRTSGSYEQYF
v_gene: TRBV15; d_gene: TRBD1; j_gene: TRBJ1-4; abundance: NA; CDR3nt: TGTGCCGCCAAGACAGGGGGCACTAATGAAAAACTGTTTTTT; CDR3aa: CAAKTGGTNEKLFF